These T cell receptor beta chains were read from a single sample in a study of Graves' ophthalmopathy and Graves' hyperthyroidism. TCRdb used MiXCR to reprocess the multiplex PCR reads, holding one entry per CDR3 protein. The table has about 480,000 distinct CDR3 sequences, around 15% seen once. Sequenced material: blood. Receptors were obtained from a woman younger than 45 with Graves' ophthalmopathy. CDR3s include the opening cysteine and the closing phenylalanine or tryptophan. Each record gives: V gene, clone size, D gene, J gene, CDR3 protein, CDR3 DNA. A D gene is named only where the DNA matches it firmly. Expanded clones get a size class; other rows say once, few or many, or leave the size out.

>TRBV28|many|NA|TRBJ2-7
CASSRRGSYSYEQYF
TGTGCCAGCAGCCGCCGGGGCTCCTACTCCTACGAGCAGTACTTC
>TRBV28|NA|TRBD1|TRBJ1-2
CASSSLKWTGGFAGYTF
TGTGCCAGCAGTTCACTGAAATGGACAGGGGGCTTTGCTGGCTACACCTTC
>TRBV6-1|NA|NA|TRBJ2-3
CASSEADRLTDTQYF
TGTGCCAGCAGTGAAGCGGACAGACTCACAGATACGCAGTATTTT
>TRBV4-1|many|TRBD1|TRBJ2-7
CASSQVYTGGYEQYF
TGCGCCAGCAGCCAAGTTTATACAGGGGGCTACGAGCAGTACTTC
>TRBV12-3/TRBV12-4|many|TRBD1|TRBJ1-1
CASSSDRVAEAFF
TGTGCCAGCAGTTCGGACAGGGTCGCTGAAGCTTTCTTT
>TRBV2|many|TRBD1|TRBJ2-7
CASRAIYRDRHEQYF
TGTGCCAGCAGAGCAATATACCGGGACAGACACGAGCAGTACTTC
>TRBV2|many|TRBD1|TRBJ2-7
CASRDERTGSNEQYF
TGTGCCAGCAGAGACGAAAGGACAGGGTCCAACGAGCAGTACTTC
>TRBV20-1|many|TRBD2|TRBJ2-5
CSARDLASGNQETQYF
TGCAGTGCTAGAGATCTGGCTAGCGGGAACCAAGAGACCCAGTACTTC
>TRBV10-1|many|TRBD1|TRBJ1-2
CASNSTGGASYTF
TGCGCCAGCAATTCTACAGGGGGCGCGAGCTACACCTTC
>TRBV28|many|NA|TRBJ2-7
CASSPPGLSYEQYF
TGTGCCAGCAGCCCCCCGGGACTGTCCTACGAGCAGTACTTC
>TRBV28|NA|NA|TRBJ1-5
CASSLMGGPLYSNQPQHF
TGTGCCAGCAGTTTAATGGGAGGACCCCTCTATAGCAATCAGCCCCAGCATTTT
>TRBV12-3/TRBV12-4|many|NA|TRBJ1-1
CASSHPAGEAFF
TGTGCCAGCAGCCACCCGGCGGGGGAAGCTTTCTTT
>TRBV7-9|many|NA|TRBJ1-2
CASSLGTNGYTF
TGTGCCAGCAGCTTAGGGACGAATGGCTACACCTTC
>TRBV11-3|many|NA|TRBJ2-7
CASSLGGGNEQYF
TGTGCCAGCAGCTTAGGAGGGGGAAACGAGCAGTACTTC
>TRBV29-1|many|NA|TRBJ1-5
CSVGGTEGNQPQHF
TGCAGCGTTGGCGGGACGGAGGGCAATCAGCCCCAGCATTTT
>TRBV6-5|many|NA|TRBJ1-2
CASSYSQGIYGYTF
TGTGCCAGCAGTTACTCACAGGGAATCTATGGCTACACCTTC
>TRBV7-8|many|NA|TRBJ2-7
CASSFGTSLYEQYF
TGTGCCAGCAGCTTCGGGACAAGCCTATACGAGCAGTACTTC
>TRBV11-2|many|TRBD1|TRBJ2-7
CASSLGAPGQHYEQCF
TGTGCCAGCAGCTTAGGGGCACCGGGACAGCACTACGAGCAGTGCTTC
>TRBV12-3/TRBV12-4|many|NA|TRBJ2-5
CASSLGQEETQYF
TGTGCCAGCAGTTTAGGACAAGAAGAGACCCAGTACTTC
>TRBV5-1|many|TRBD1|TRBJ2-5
CASSLVRAGGTQETQYF
TGCGCCAGCAGCTTGGTTCGGGCAGGGGGAACCCAAGAGACCCAGTACTTC
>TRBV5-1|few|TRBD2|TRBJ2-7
CASSLVWRGRGSYEQYF
TGCGCCAGCAGCTTGGTTTGGCGAGGGAGGGGATCCTACGAGCAGTACTTC
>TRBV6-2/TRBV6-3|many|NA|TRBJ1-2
CASSLRLGFDYGYTF
TGTGCCAGCAGTTTGCGGCTGGGATTCGACTATGGCTACACCTTC
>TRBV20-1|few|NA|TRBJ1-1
CSAAGPGDSNTEAFF
TGCAGTGCCGCTGGGCCCGGGGACTCGAACACTGAAGCTTTCTTT
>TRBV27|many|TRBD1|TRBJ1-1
CASSPRTGVGGTEAFF
TGTGCCAGCAGTCCGAGAACAGGGGTGGGAGGGACTGAAGCTTTCTTT
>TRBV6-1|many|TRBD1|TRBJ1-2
CASSRDSLYGYTF
TGTGCCAGCAGCAGGGACAGCCTCTATGGCTACACCTTC
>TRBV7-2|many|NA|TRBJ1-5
CASSLNEHQPQHF
TGTGCCAGCAGCTTAAACGAGCATCAGCCCCAGCATTTT